These T cell receptor beta chains were read from a single sample in a study of control samples from healthy donors and cancer patients. Produced via immunoSEQ multiplex PCR; TCRdb's table is partial and in-frame only. The sample records some 90,000 clones, 85% to 90% being singletons. Sample: blood. The receptors derive from a woman between 55 and 75 years old in good health. Each CDR3 is given with its conserved first and last residue. A D gene is named only where the DNA matches it firmly.

TRBV18,TRBJ2-7,TRBD2,TGTGCCAGCTCACGAGGGACTAGCGGTTGGAGCTCCTACGAGCAGTACTTC,CASSRGTSGWSSYEQYF
TRBV2,TRBJ1-4,TRBD1,TGTGCCAGCATTACGGACAGGGACAATGAAAAACTGTTTTTT,CASITDRDNEKLFF
TRBV7-6,TRBJ2-5,.,TGTGCCAGGTCGGCGCGCCAAGAGACCCAGTACTTC,CARSARQETQYF
TRBV28,TRBJ2-1,.,TGTGCCAGCAGTACCAGGTGGGGGGGGCCCTACAATGAGCAGTTCTTC,CASSTRWGGPYNEQFF
TRBV24-1,TRBJ2-1,.,TGTGCCACCAGTGATTTTGAGACCCCACGGAAGTTCTTC,CATSDFETPRKFF
TRBV5-1,TRBJ1-2,TRBD1,TGCGCCAGCAGCTTGGAGGGGGCGCGGGTTAGCTATGGCTACACCTTC,CASSLEGARVSYGYTF
TRBV2,TRBJ1-5,TRBD1,TGTGCCAGCAGTGAAAGGACAGGGGGAAGCAATCAGCCCCAGCATTTT,CASSERTGGSNQPQHF
TRBV7-9,TRBJ2-3,TRBD2,TGTGCCAGCAGCTGGACTAGCGGGAAGGGGGATACGCAGTATTTT,CASSWTSGKGDTQYF
TRBV28,TRBJ2-5,.,TGTGCCAGCAGCACCGTGGGGGGTTGGGAGACCCAGTACTTC,CASSTVGGWETQYF
TRBV5-1,TRBJ2-7,.,TGCGCCAGCAGCCCATCGGGTCACTCCTACGAGCAGTACTTC,CASSPSGHSYEQYF
TRBV7-6,TRBJ2-5,TRBD1,TGTGCCAGCAGCTTAGGGACAGGGAGCCAAGAGACCCAGTACTTC,CASSLGTGSQETQYF
TRBV6-5,TRBJ2-7,TRBD1,TGTGCCAGCAGGTCCCCGGGACAGGGTTACGAGCAGTACTTC,CASRSPGQGYEQYF
TRBV6-5,TRBJ1-3,TRBD1,TGTGCCACGGGACAGGGACTTTTCTCTGGAAACACCATATATTTT,CATGQGLFSGNTIYF
TRBV2,TRBJ2-1,.,TGTGCCAGCAATGGCGCGTACAATGAGCAGTTCTTC,CASNGAYNEQFF